The clone carrying this T cell receptor beta chain has only one observation. This sample stems from a study of CD8 T cells in Susac syndrome. Germline V gene sequence: CDR1 SGHDT, CDR2 YYEEEE. The CDR3 spans 13 residues. V was shortened by 0 bases and J by 5 bases, with 8 bases between the two germline ends. It was with random hexamers that 0.5 to 1 ug RNA was reverse transcribed. TCRdb re-derived calls from the immunoSEQ multiplex PCR reads in MiXCR, one entry per CDR3 protein. The table includes some 200,000 distinct CDR3 sequences, 90% to 95% detected once. The V call is TRBV5-6, the J call TRBJ2-5, with TRBD1 as a possible D gene (5 bases). Input material: CD4+ T cells from PBMCs. The receptor's source is a human donor with multiple sclerosis. Here the CDR3 DNA reads TGTGCCAGCAGCTTGGAAAGGGGTGAGACCCAGTACTTC. Translation: CASSLERGETQYF.